This is a list of T cell receptor beta chains from one sample in a study of T-cell reconstitution after alpha-beta-depleted transplantation in children. TCRdb used MiXCR to reprocess the PCR reads, holding one entry per CDR3 protein. Of 260,000 or so distinct CDR3 sequences detected, about 12% appear once; the ten largest clones hold roughly 2.6%. The sequenced sample was PBMCs from the stem cell graft donor, obtained from the stem cell graft. Receptors originate from a human donor who donated a stem cell graft to a child with acute lymphoblastic leukemia. CDR3s include the opening cysteine and the closing phenylalanine or tryptophan. D genes are given only for firm matches. For some rows the clone size is stated as once, few or many, or as a class when expanded; others skip it.

d_gene	v_gene	abundance	j_gene	len	CDR3nt	CDR3aa
.	TRBV7-3	few	TRBJ2-2	16	TGTGCCAGCAGCCCCTCAGGGGGGTTTAGCACCGGGGAGCTGTTTTTT	CASSPSGGFSTGELFF
.	TRBV11-2	many	TRBJ2-7	13	TGTGCCAGCAGCTCGACACGGAGATACGAGCAGTACTTC	CASSSTRRYEQYF
TRBD1	TRBV7-9	.	TRBJ1-3	17	TGTGCCAGCAGCCCGGGACAGGGGGCTAGAGCTGGAAACACCATATATTTT	CASSPGQGARAGNTIYF
TRBD1	TRBV7-9	many	TRBJ2-7	14	TGTGCCAGCAGCACCTGGACAGGGGAACACGAGCAGTACTTC	CASSTWTGEHEQYF
.	TRBV20-1	many	TRBJ1-2	15	TGCAGTGCTAATATCCTCCATCGGGCGGTTAATGGCTACACCTTC	CSANILHRAVNGYTF
TRBD2	TRBV19	.	TRBJ2-2	19	TGTGCCAGTAGTATAGATCAGCGGCTAGCGGGACAGAACACCGGGGAGCTGTTTTTT	CASSIDQRLAGQNTGELFF
TRBD2	TRBV11-3	many	TRBJ2-1	17	TGTGCCAGCAGCTTAGCTGCTAGCGGGACCGGCCCCAGTGAGCAGTTCTTC	CASSLAASGTGPSEQFF
.	TRBV3-1	.	TRBJ1-4	12	TGTGCCAGCAGCCAACCCGGGCGAAAACTGTTTTTT	CASSQPGRKLFF
.	TRBV7-2	few	TRBJ2-1	15	TGTGCCAGCAGCTTATCCTCCGGGTACCAGGCGGAGCAGTTCTTC	CASSLSSGYQAEQFF
.	TRBV20-1	many	TRBJ2-7	16	TGCAGTGCTAGCTTTTCGGGGCCCAGCCAAACCTACGAGCAGTACTTC	CSASFSGPSQTYEQYF
TRBD2	TRBV7-9	many	TRBJ2-7	16	TGTGCCAGCAGCTTAAAGGCGGGGGGCCTCTCCTACGAGCAGTACTTC	CASSLKAGGLSYEQYF
.	TRBV5-1	many	TRBJ2-7	14	TGCGCCAGCAGCTTGACATATGGGACCTACGAGCAGTACTTC	CASSLTYGTYEQYF
TRBD1	TRBV7-2	many	TRBJ1-4	20	TGTGCCAGCAGCTACGCCGCCCAGGGGGCGCTTCGTTCGACTAATGAAAAACTGTTTTTT	CASSYAAQGALRSTNEKLFF
.	TRBV12-3/TRBV12-4	many	TRBJ2-3	11	TGTGCCAGCAGTGTCACAGATACGCAGTATTTT	CASSVTDTQYF
TRBD1	TRBV29-1	few	TRBJ1-5	13	TGCAGCGCCCGGACAGGGGGCAATCAGCCCCAGCATTTT	CSARTGGNQPQHF
.	TRBV27	many	TRBJ2-3	13	TGTGCCAGCAGTCTCAGGGGCCCAAATACGCAGTATTTT	CASSLRGPNTQYF
.	TRBV7-7	many	TRBJ2-2	15	TGTGCTAGCAGCGTAGAGAGGGCGGGCACCGGGGAGCTGTTTTTT	CASSVERAGTGELFF
TRBD1	TRBV7-2	.	TRBJ2-7	16	TGTGCCAGCAGCCTCGCCGGGACAGGGACCCCCTACGAGCAGTACTTC	CASSLAGTGTPYEQYF
.	TRBV5-6	few	TRBJ2-7	18	TGTGCCAGCAGCTTGGCCGGGAGGACAGGGAGGGGATCCTACGAGCAGTACTTC	CASSLAGRTGRGSYEQYF
.	TRBV7-9	many	TRBJ2-7	14	TGTGCCAGCAGCTTAGGAACAGGGCATTACGAGCAGTACTTC	CASSLGTGHYEQYF
TRBD1	TRBV4-3	many	TRBJ2-2	15	TGCGCCAGCAGCCAAGGGACAGGGCGGACCGGGGAGCTGTTTTTT	CASSQGTGRTGELFF
TRBD2	TRBV20-1	many	TRBJ2-7	15	TGCAGTGCCCGGCCCCCCCTAGCGGGCAGCTACGAGCAGTACTTC	CSARPPLAGSYEQYF
TRBD2	TRBV4-3	.	TRBJ2-1	17	TGCGCCAGCAGCAGAGGGGCTAGCGGGAGTGGCTACAATGAGCAGTTCTTC	CASSRGASGSGYNEQFF
.	TRBV20-1	many	TRBJ1-2	14	TGCAGTGCTAGGGAATTCACAGGGACCCATGGCTACACCTTC	CSAREFTGTHGYTF
TRBD1	TRBV27	many	TRBJ2-3	15	TGTGCCAGCATATATCGACAGGGGGCTACAGATACGCAGTATTTT	CASIYRQGATDTQYF
.	TRBV24-1	.	TRBJ2-7	16	TGTGCCACCAGTGTCATGATTTGGCGGGGTTGGCCTATGCAGTACTTC	CATSVMIWRGWPMQYF
TRBD2	TRBV28	many	TRBJ2-7	15	TGTGCCAGCAGTTGGACTAGCGGGAGCTCCTACGAGCAGTACTTC	CASSWTSGSSYEQYF
.	TRBV20-1	many	TRBJ1-5	14	TGCAGTGCTAGGGGGTCGGCGGCGGATCAGCCCCAGCATTTT	CSARGSAADQPQHF
TRBD2	TRBV6-2/TRBV6-3	many	TRBJ2-3	14	TGTGCCAGCAGAGGCAGCGGGGCCGCAGATACGCAGTATTTT	CASRGSGAADTQYF
.	TRBV12-3/TRBV12-4	many	TRBJ2-7	12	TGTGCCAGCAGGGGGGAATCCTACGAGCAGTACTTC	CASRGESYEQYF
.	TRBV29-1	many	TRBJ2-1	17	TGCAGCGTTGTTGGACGGGGAGTGGGCGGGACCTACAATGAGCAGTTCTTC	CSVVGRGVGGTYNEQFF
TRBD2	TRBV7-2	many	TRBJ2-3	16	TGTGCCAGCAGCCAAGGACTAGCGGGAGGGCCGGATACGCAGTATTTT	CASSQGLAGGPDTQYF
.	TRBV7-5	.	TRBJ2-3	14	.	CISVPDLSADTQYF
TRBD2	TRBV4-3	many	TRBJ2-1	18	TGCGCCAGCAGCCAAGTTGGGCTAGCGGCGAGCTCCTACAATGAGCAGTTCTTC	CASSQVGLAASSYNEQFF
.	TRBV7-2	many	TRBJ1-1	14	TGTGCCAGCAGCTTCAGAACTCTGGGGACTGAAGCTTTCTTT	CASSFRTLGTEAFF
TRBD2	TRBV5-6	many	TRBJ2-1	14	TGTGCCAGCAGCCACGGGACTAGCGGGAATGAGCAGTTCTTC	CASSHGTSGNEQFF
TRBD1	TRBV20-1	.	TRBJ1-2	14	TGCAGTGCCCCCGGACAGGGGATGTCCTATGGCTACACCTTC	CSAPGQGMSYGYTF
.	TRBV13	.	TRBJ2-1	13	TGTGCCAACAGTCTTCCCTCTGGGAATGAGCAGTTCTTC	CANSLPSGNEQFF
.	TRBV7-2	many	TRBJ2-2	12	TGTGCCAGCAGCTTACTATCGGGGGAGCTGTTTTTT	CASSLLSGELFF
TRBD2	TRBV10-3	many	TRBJ2-5	15	TGTGCCATCAGTGAGTCGCGGGGGGGAAAAGAGACCCAGTACTTC	CAISESRGGKETQYF
.	TRBV29-1	many	TRBJ2-5	11	TGCAGCGTTGAATCCCTGGAGACCCAGTACTTC	CSVESLETQYF
.	TRBV5-1	many	TRBJ2-1	16	TGCGCCAGCAGCTGGCCTCCGGGACTTGCAACCAGTGAGCAGTTCTTC	CASSWPPGLATSEQFF